These 31 T cell receptor beta chains were sequenced from one sample in a study of T cells after yellow fever vaccination. TCRdb redid the calling of the 5' RACE reads with MiXCR, one entry per CDR3 protein. The sample includes under 100,000 distinct CDR3 sequences, roughly 5.2% of them seen just once. Sample: CD8+ T cells sorted from PBMCs, taken 10 days after the yellow fever booster vaccination. Receptors originate from a man aged 18 to 35 who received the YFV17D yellow fever vaccine.

This clonotype was seen only a few times. The V and J genes are TRBV10-2 and TRBJ1-1; tentative D call: TRBD1 (5 bases). The CDR3 consists of 13 residues. The V end was cut by 4 bases, the J end by 6 bases, with 12 bases between. The germline CDR1 and CDR2 sequences are WSHSY and SAAADI. Written as DNA, the CDR3 is TGCGCCAGCAGTGCAGACAGAGGACCTGAAGCTTTCTTT. Translating gives CASSADRGPEAFF.

This chain connects TRBV20-1 to TRBJ2-6, with D hard to call. The germline gives CDR1 DFQATT, CDR2 SNEGSKA (reference sequence). V was pared by 4 bases and J by 3 bases, with 7 bases between. The CDR3 runs to 13 residues. CDR3 coding DNA: TGCAGTGCTATGACCTATGGGGCCAACGTCCTGACTTTC. Translated, it gives CSAMTYGANVLTF.

This clonotype was recorded a few times. The V call is TRBV4-1, the J call TRBJ2-5; D remains ambiguous. The germline CDR1 and CDR2 sequences are MGHRA and YSYEKL. The V and J ends lost 0 bases and 2 bases respectively, with 19 bases between them. The CDR3 extends over 18 amino acids. CDR3 nucleotide sequence: TGCGCCAGCAGCCAAGATCGACTGACTGGCACAGATCAAGAGACCCAGTACTTC. This encodes CASSQDRLTGTDQETQYF.

The chain employs TRBV4-2 and TRBJ2-7; maybe TRBD2 (6 bases). This CDR3 spans 13 amino acids. V was pared by 0 bases and J by 7 bases, with 10 bases between. CDR1 LGHNA and CDR2 YNFKEQ come from the germline V gene. This chain's CDR3 is CASSQEAGREQYF. The CDR3 region has the DNA TGTGCCAGCAGCCAAGAGGCGGGAAGAGAGCAGTACTTC.

This clonotype was counted ten times or more. CDR3 DNA: TGTGCCAGCAGTCCCCGGGCCTCCAAGGGCACAGATACGCAGTATTTT. This gives the protein CASSPRASKGTDTQYF. This sequence joins TRBV28 and TRBJ2-3; D gene ambiguous. This CDR3 region has 16 residues. The V gene's germline CDR1 is MDHEN and CDR2 SYDVKM. The V end was cut by 5 bases, the J end by 1 base, with 16 bases between.

At least ten counts were recorded for this clonotype. The J gene is TRBJ2-7, the V gene TRBV27, with D perhaps TRBD2 (5 bases). Trimming took 3 bases from V and 6 from J, leaving 12 bases between them. The germline V gene has CDR1 MNHEY and CDR2 SMNVEV (reference sequence). The CDR3 runs to 13 residues. CDR3 in amino acids: CASSFLGSSEQYF. As DNA, the CDR3 is TGTGCCAGCAGTTTCTTAGGGAGCAGCGAGCAGTACTTC.

At least ten counts were recorded for this clonotype. The rearrangement links TRBV7-2 to TRBJ2-3; no definite D call. The germline V gene encodes CDR1 SGHTA and CDR2 FQGNSA. Trimming removed 4 bases from V and 2 bases from J, with 19 bases in between. This CDR3 comprises 17 residues. This CDR3 is CASSSILTRSNTDTQYF. CDR3 bases: TGTGCCAGCAGCTCAATACTGACCCGGTCTAACACAGATACGCAGTATTTT.

Only a few counts were recorded for this clonotype. V is TRBV5-6 and J is TRBJ1-5; possibly TRBD1 for D (5 bases). The germline V gene has CDR1 SGHDT and CDR2 YYEEEE. This CDR3 has 14 amino acids. V was clipped by 1 base and J by 6 bases, with 11 bases between them. The CDR3 nucleotides read TGTGCCAGCAGCTTGCACGCAGGGATTCAGCCCCAGCATTTT. Translated, it gives CASSLHAGIQPQHF.

The gene calls are TRBV7-9 and TRBJ2-7; a possible D gene is TRBD2 (5 bases). The germline V and J ends were trimmed by 4 bases and 6 bases, with 16 bases remaining between them. The CDR3 length is 14 residues. Germline V gene lookup returns CDR1 SEHNR and CDR2 FQNEAQ (reference sequence). The chain's CDR3 is CASSSAGEAVEQYV. The CDR3 nucleotides are TGTGCCAGCAGCTCAGCAGGTGAAGCGGTCGAGCAGTACGTC.

The rearrangement joins TRBV6-6 to TRBJ2-1, with D possibly matching TRBD2 (5 bases). The germline CDR1 and CDR2 sequences are MNHNY and SVGAGI (reference sequence). The V gene lost 0 bases and the J gene lost 1 base, with 7 bases spanning the gap. The CDR3 is 15 amino acids. The CDR3 loop reads CASSYSGSSYNEQFF. CDR3 sequence (DNA): TGTGCCAGCAGTTACTCGGGGAGTTCCTACAATGAGCAGTTCTTC.

This clonotype was found many times. CDR3 coding DNA: TGTGCCAGCAGGGCGACTAGCGGGAAATACAATGAGCAGTTCTTC. It yields the protein CASRATSGKYNEQFF. This chain joins TRBV2 and TRBJ2-1, with TRBD2 matching over 11 bases. Looked up from germline, CDR1 is SNHLY and CDR2 is FYNNEI. There are 15 residues in the CDR3. V was pared by 6 bases and J by 4 bases, with 5 bases of the junction left unmatched.

This clonotype was seen more than once but under ten times. The chain is built from TRBV7-9 and TRBJ2-7; D may be TRBD2 (5 bases). Per the germline V gene, CDR1 is SEHNR and CDR2 is FQNEAQ (reference sequence). CDR3 size: 13 residues. V lost 1 base and J 3 bases, leaving 7 bases between the germline ends. CDR3: CASSLGRFYEQYF. The CDR3 coding sequence is TGTGCCAGCAGCTTAGGGAGGTTCTACGAGCAGTACTTC. Based on the CDR3 plus reference TRBV7-9 and TRBJ2-7, the full variable domain is DTGVSQNPRHKITKRGQNVTFRCDPISEHNRLYWYRQTLGQGPEFLTYFQNEAQLEKSRLLSDRFSAERPKGSFSTLEIQRTEQGDSAMYLCASSLGRFYEQYFGPGTRLTVT.

This clonotype was seen a few times. V is TRBV11-2 and J is TRBJ1-3; tentative D call: TRBD1 (6 bases). CDR1 and CDR2 from the germline V gene are SGHAT and FQNNGV. Trimming pared 3 bases from V and 4 bases from J, leaving 19 bases between. CDR3 size: 17 residues. The chain's CDR3 is CASSFPQGRAYGNTIYF. The CDR3 bases are TGTGCCAGCAGCTTCCCCCAGGGGCGCGCGTACGGAAACACCATATATTTT.

A few counts support this clonotype. DNA for the CDR3: TGTGCCAGCAGCTTTGCGGGGGGGCCGCGTGAGCAGTTCTTC. Its protein is CASSFAGGPREQFF. The V call is TRBV11-1, the J call TRBJ2-1, with 9 bases aligning to TRBD2. Losses at the gene ends were 3 bases for V and 9 bases for J; bases not matched to a gene: 6. Germline CDR1 and CDR2: SGHAT and FQDESV (reference sequence). This CDR3 spans 14 amino acids.

The genes are TRBV7-8 and TRBJ2-7, with TRBD1 as a possible D gene (6 bases). The ends were cut back, 5 bases at V and 3 bases at J, with 14 bases in the middle. The CDR3 is 14 amino acids. The germline V gene encodes CDR1 SGHVS and CDR2 FQNEAQ. In DNA, the CDR3 is TGTGCCAGCAGCCCAAATACAGGGATCTACGAGCAGTACTTC. Translated: CASSPNTGIYEQYF.

This clonotype was picked up a small number of times. The chain couples TRBV10-1 to TRBJ1-1, with 7 bases matching TRBD1. The V gene's germline CDR1 is WNHNN and CDR2 SYGVQD (reference sequence). V gave up 2 bases and J gave up 6 bases; unmatched junction bases: 6. CDR3 length equals 14 residues. The DNA for the CDR3 is TGCGCCAGCAGTGAGACCGACAGGGCTCCTGAAGCTTTCTTT. Its translation: CASSETDRAPEAFF.

This clonotype was recorded many times. V and J are TRBV6-5 and TRBJ2-7; D is uncertain. The germline V gene encodes CDR1 MNHEY and CDR2 SVGAGI. With 6 bases removed from V and 2 bases from J, the gap between germline ends came to 11 bases. The CDR3 length is 13 residues. CDR3 nucleotide sequence: TGTGCCAGCAGCCCGAGACTTGCCTACGAGCAGTACTTC. Protein sequence: CASSPRLAYEQYF.

The chain joins TRBV12-3 or TRBV12-4 to TRBJ2-2, with D unresolved. The CDR3 is made up of 15 amino acids. The germline V and J ends were trimmed by 1 base and 3 bases, with 9 bases remaining between them. The CDR3: CASSLVQEYTGELFF. In DNA, the CDR3 is TGTGCCAGCAGTTTAGTGCAGGAATACACCGGGGAGCTGTTTTTT.

V gene TRBV5-1 combines with J gene TRBJ2-3; no definite D call. The V end lost 1 base, the J end lost 4 bases, and 10 bases lay between the germline ends. This CDR3 region has 14 residues. Germline V gene lookup returns CDR1 SGHRS and CDR2 YFSETQ. The CDR3 DNA reads as TGCGCCAGCAGCTTGTTATATCCCCCAGATACGCAGTATTTT. Translation: CASSLLYPPDTQYF.

The chain employs TRBV4-3 and TRBJ1-1, with D unclear. This CDR3 has 16 residues. The V end lost 0 bases, the J end lost 6 bases, and 17 bases lay between the germline ends. Germline CDR1 and CDR2: LGHNA and YSLEER. CDR3 region: CASSQDYPRRKAEAFF. For the CDR3, the DNA is TGCGCCAGCAGCCAAGATTACCCAAGGAGGAAGGCTGAAGCTTTCTTT.

The genes are TRBV30 and TRBJ2-3; D possibly corresponds to TRBD2 (5 bases). The germline V and J ends were trimmed by 2 bases and 5 bases, with 8 bases remaining between them. The CDR3 loop spans 12 amino acids. The germline V gene has CDR1 GTSNPN and CDR2 SVGIG (reference sequence). The DNA for the CDR3 is TGTGCCTGGAGTCCACTAGGAGATACGCAGTATTTT. This codes for CAWSPLGDTQYF.

V gene TRBV4-3 combines with J gene TRBJ1-5, with D possibly TRBD1 on 5 matching bases. The CDR3 sequence is 20 residues long. The V end was cut by 1 base, the J end by 2 bases, with 24 bases between. Germline CDR1 and CDR2: LGHNA and YSLEER. The CDR3 region is CASSQGPGGDLGLRNQPQHF. Here the CDR3 DNA reads TGCGCCAGCAGCCAAGGGCCCGGAGGGGACCTGGGTCTTCGCAATCAGCCCCAGCATTTT.

This clonotype was detected many times. V is TRBV29-1 and J is TRBJ1-3; D unclear. This CDR3 spans 13 amino acids. Germline V CDR1 and CDR2: SQVTM, ANQGSEA. V gave up 7 bases and J gave up 4 bases, with 14 bases separating them. The CDR3 region is CSAFPGPGNTIYF. Here the CDR3 DNA reads TGCAGCGCCTTCCCGGGCCCAGGAAACACCATATATTTT.

The chain recombines TRBV7-9 with TRBJ1-3; TRBD1 aligns across 8 bases. The CDR3 extends over 19 amino acids. After removal of 3 bases from V and 0 bases from J, the junction contained 13 bases not matched to a gene. Germline-derived CDR1 and CDR2 are SEHNR and FQNEAQ (reference sequence). The CDR3 DNA sequence: TGTGCCAGCAGCTTCCTTACTCCGGGACAGGTTCACTCTGGAAACACCATATATTTT. It codes for CASSFLTPGQVHSGNTIYF.

The gene calls are TRBV7-9 and TRBJ2-1; no firm D call. Germline V gene lookup returns CDR1 SEHNR and CDR2 FQNEAQ (reference sequence). This CDR3 region has 14 residues. V lost 3 bases and J 4 bases, leaving 10 bases between the germline ends. The CDR3: CASSLTDPYNEQFF. Written as DNA, the CDR3 is TGTGCCAGCAGCTTGACTGACCCATACAATGAGCAGTTCTTC.

This CDR3 is CASSSSITVVGGAEGDTQYF. The CDR3 DNA sequence: TGTGCCAGCAGTTCCAGTATAACGGTCGTAGGGGGGGCCGAAGGAGATACGCAGTATTTT. The chain recombines TRBV6-5 with TRBJ2-3, with a weak D call TRBD2 (7 bases). The V end lost 4 bases, the J end lost 5 bases, and 31 bases lay between the germline ends. Germline V gives CDR1 MNHEY, CDR2 SVGAGI. CDR3 length equals 20 residues.

There are a few counts of this clonotype. The J gene is TRBJ2-5, the V gene TRBV4-3, with TRBD2 as a possible D gene (5 bases). Trimming stripped 0 bases from V and 4 bases from J, with 15 bases between. Germline lookup yields CDR1 LGHNA and CDR2 YSLEER. The CDR3 runs to 16 residues. The CDR3 sequence: CASSQDGVSPGETQYF. Here the CDR3 DNA reads TGCGCCAGCAGCCAAGACGGGGTCTCACCGGGAGAGACCCAGTACTTC.

The chain employs TRBV6-2 or TRBV6-3 and TRBJ2-5; D may correspond to TRBD1 or TRBD2 (5 bases each). The CDR3 has 15 amino acids. Trimming cost V 7 bases and J 5 bases, with 20 bases left between them. From germline, CDR1 is MNHEY and CDR2 SVGEGT. The CDR3 spells CASTSSIRGRETQYF. CDR3 DNA sequence: TGTGCCAGCACCTCATCGATTCGGGGCAGGGAGACCCAGTACTTC.

In its sample, this clonotype was seen a few times. This rearrangement joins TRBV5-4 to TRBJ1-1, with D uncertain. Germline V lookup: CDR1 SGHNT, CDR2 YYREEE (reference sequence). The CDR3 length is 13 residues. Deletions cut 1 base from V and 1 base from J, with 5 bases between. The CDR3 sequence: CASSLRENTEAFF. In DNA form, the CDR3 reads TGTGCCAGCAGCTTGAGGGAGAACACTGAAGCTTTCTTT.

In DNA, the CDR3 is TGTGCCAGCAGCTTAACAGGGGGCGCAGCAGATACGCAGTATTTT. Translating it yields CASSLTGGAADTQYF. V gene TRBV7-6 combines with J gene TRBJ2-3, with TRBD1 identical over 9 bases. The CDR3 sequence is 15 residues long. V was clipped by 2 bases and J by 4 bases; unmatched bases: 4. Germline V lookup: CDR1 SGHVS, CDR2 FNYEAQ.

The rearrangement uses TRBV6-2 or TRBV6-3 and TRBJ2-5; D might be TRBD2 (6 bases). The CDR3 is 12 residues long. Deletions cut 6 bases from V and 5 bases from J, with 10 bases between. Per germline, CDR1 MNHEY and CDR2 SVGEGT. CDR3 nucleotide sequence: TGTGCCAGCAGACGACTAGAGGAGACCCAGTACTTC. It translates to CASRRLEETQYF.